This passage covers 15 T cell receptor beta chains from one sample sequenced in a study of blood T cell repertoires in COVID-19. Repertoires were generated with immunoSEQ multiplex PCR, while TCRdb's copy carries only in-frame clones and drops some. The sample shows 89,000 or so clones, around 92% of them seen only once. The sample was peripheral blood. These receptors came from a man in his fifties with COVID-19, enrolled during active disease.

The chain joins TRBV13 to TRBJ1-4; TRBD1 is a possible D gene (6 bases). CDR3 length: 15 amino acids. The germline V and J ends were trimmed by 5 bases and 2 bases, with 12 bases remaining between them. In germline, CDR1 is PRHDT, CDR2 FYEKMQ (reference sequence). In DNA form, the CDR3 reads TGTGCCAGCAGCAGAGGGACAACGACTAATGAAAAACTGTTTTTT. Translation gives CASSRGTTTNEKLFF.

The chain has TRBV5-1 and TRBJ2-5, with TRBD1 identical over 7 bases. CDR3 length: 14 amino acids. V lost 4 bases, J lost 5 bases, and 8 bases stayed unmatched. CDR1 is SGHRS and CDR2 is YFSETQ in the germline V gene. CDR3 protein: CASSRTGQQETQYF. The CDR3 nucleotides are TGCGCCAGCAGCCGAACGGGACAGCAGGAGACCCAGTACTTC.

The J gene is TRBJ1-4, the V gene TRBV27; D ambiguous. This CDR3 is built from 14 residues. Germline values: CDR1 MNHEY, CDR2 SMNVEV (reference sequence). Trimming removed 5 bases at V and 8 bases at J, with 15 bases between. CDR3 sequence (DNA): TGTGCCAGCAGTCCTGTTGGGCTAAAGGAAAAACTGTTTTTT. This codes for CASSPVGLKEKLFF.

This chain links TRBV6-6 with TRBJ2-1; perhaps TRBD2 as D (7 bases). Per the germline V gene, CDR1 is MNHNY and CDR2 is SVGAGI (reference sequence). This CDR3 region has 15 residues. The ends were cut back, 6 bases at V and 0 bases at J, with 12 bases in the middle. The CDR3 DNA sequence: TGTGCCAGCAGAGATCGGGGGGCCTCCTACAATGAGCAGTTCTTC. Residues: CASRDRGASYNEQFF.

The chain is built from TRBV15 and TRBJ2-1, with 8 bases identical to TRBD1. CDR1 LNHNV and CDR2 YYDKDF come from the germline V gene (reference sequence). This CDR3 region has 16 residues. The J segment lost 8 bases and the V segment lost 8 bases, leaving 17 bases of the junction unmatched. The CDR3 protein is CATAPRPGGKGDEQFF. In DNA form, the CDR3 reads TGTGCCACCGCCCCTCGGCCAGGGGGCAAGGGGGATGAGCAGTTCTTC.

The gene calls are TRBV5-6 and TRBJ2-2, with 7 positions matching TRBD1. The CDR3 spans 15 residues. The junction had 6 bases not matched to a gene; V was cut back by 4 bases and J by 3 bases. The germline V gene has CDR1 SGHDT and CDR2 YYEEEE. This CDR3 reads CASSPTGEHTGELFF. DNA for the CDR3: TGTGCCAGCAGCCCCACAGGGGAGCACACCGGGGAGCTGTTTTTT.

The rearrangement links TRBV6-6 to TRBJ1-6; maybe TRBD1 (6 bases). Germline V CDR1 and CDR2: MNHNY, SVGAGI (reference sequence). The CDR3 consists of 15 residues. V was pared by 6 bases and J by 6 bases, with 15 bases between. The chain's CDR3 is CASRTKGGVNSPLHF. The CDR3, as DNA: TGTGCCAGCAGAACCAAAGGGGGTGTTAATTCACCCCTCCACTTT.

The chain links TRBV6-5 to TRBJ2-2, with 7 bases aligning to TRBD1. The CDR3 is 15 residues long. V shed 7 bases and J 6 bases; nucleotides not matched to a gene: 11. Germline lookup yields CDR1 MNHEY and CDR2 SVGAGI. The CDR3 sequence is CASTTPQGVAGELFF. As DNA, the CDR3 is TGTGCCAGCACCACGCCCCAGGGGGTGGCCGGGGAGCTGTTTTTT.

The chain has TRBV27 and TRBJ1-2; D perhaps matches TRBD1 (5 bases). CDR3 size: 13 residues. The germline V gene encodes CDR1 MNHEY and CDR2 SMNVEV (reference sequence). Trimming stripped 3 bases from V and 4 bases from J, with 9 bases between. The DNA for the CDR3 is TGTGCCAGCAGTTTCGGGCAGGGCTATGGCTACACCTTC. Protein product: CASSFGQGYGYTF.

This clone was counted a few times. The chain combines TRBV2 with TRBJ1-2; 10 bases agree with TRBD1. The J segment lost 2 bases and the V segment lost 6 bases, leaving 9 bases of the junction unmatched. Per germline, CDR1 SNHLY and CDR2 FYNNEI. The CDR3 is made up of 16 amino acids. The CDR3 DNA reads TGTGCCAGCAGAGCGGGTTTGGGACAGGGGAACTATGGCTACACCTTC. It specifies CASRAGLGQGNYGYTF.

The V gene is TRBV13, the J gene TRBJ1-3; 11 bases are shared with TRBD1. Germline loops: CDR1 PRHDT, CDR2 FYEKMQ (reference sequence). There are 18 residues in the CDR3. Losses at the gene ends were 2 bases for V and 3 bases for J; bases not matched to a gene: 9. The CDR3 nucleotides are TGTGCCAGCAGCTTACGGCCCGGGACAGGGGGTTTTGGAAACACCATATATTTT. This codes for CASSLRPGTGGFGNTIYF.

For the CDR3, the DNA is TGTGCCAGCAGTTTATTGGCCAATGAGCAGTTCTTC. Translated, it gives CASSLLANEQFF. The chain uses TRBV12-3 or TRBV12-4 and TRBJ2-1; D unclear. The V end was cut by 2 bases, the J end by 6 bases, with 5 bases between. This CDR3 contains 12 residues.

The CDR3 loop reads CASSLFAGHSYEQYF. The CDR3 nucleotides are TGCGCCAGCAGCTTGTTCGCAGGGCACTCCTACGAGCAGTACTTC. The chain carries TRBV5-1 and TRBJ2-7; D may be TRBD1 (5 bases). This CDR3 is 15 amino acids long. The V and J ends lost 1 base and 0 bases respectively, with 11 bases between them. In germline, CDR1 is SGHRS, CDR2 YFSETQ. The full variable domain, rest sourced from reference TRBV5-1 and TRBJ2-7, is KAGVTQTPRYLIKTRGQQVTLSCSPISGHRSVSWYQQTPGQGLQFLFEYFSETQRNKGNFPGRFSGRQFSNSRSEMNVSTLELGDSALYLCASSLFAGHSYEQYFGPGTRLTVT.

The chain has TRBV7-3 and TRBJ2-2; 9 bases fit TRBD1. CDR1 is SGHTA, CDR2 FQGTGA, per germline. After removal of 2 bases from V and 2 bases from J, the junction contained 3 bases not matched to a gene. This CDR3 has 16 residues. The CDR3 protein is CASSLGDRVNTGELFF. CDR3 sequence (DNA): TGTGCCAGCAGCTTAGGGGACAGGGTTAACACCGGGGAGCTGTTTTTT.

This chain connects TRBV9 to TRBJ2-1; TRBD2 aligns across 12 bases. The CDR3 spans 15 residues. The germline CDR1 and CDR2 sequences are SGDLS and YYNGEE. V shed 4 bases and J 7 bases; nucleotides not matched to a gene: 6. CDR3 sequence reads: CASSFGLAGLNEQFF. In DNA, the CDR3 is TGTGCCAGCAGCTTCGGACTAGCGGGGCTTAATGAGCAGTTCTTC.